The rows below give T cell receptor beta chains drawn from one sample of a study of CD4 T cells in relation to SARS-CoV-2 and coronaviruses. Here immunoSEQ multiplex PCR was the method, and the copy in TCRdb shows in-frame clones only, minus some. This sample yields 27,000 or so clones, of which about 75% are seen a single time; about a sixth belongs to the top ten. Their antigens are not known. Sequencing input: CD4+ T cells from PBMCs, cultured in vitro. Receptor source: a human donor in good health. Both conserved end residues are part of each CDR3. Each record gives: clone size, D gene, V gene, J gene, CDR3 DNA, CDR3 protein. The D gene is left open where the match is weak. Not all rows give a size; the values are once, few, many and, for expanded clones, a class.

clone size: -; D gene: -; V gene: TRBV11-2; J gene: TRBJ2-3; CDR3 DNA: TGTGCCAGCACCTTTAGGAAGGCCGCAGATACGCAGTATTTT; CDR3 protein: CASTFRKAADTQYF
clone size: -; D gene: TRBD1; V gene: TRBV11-2; J gene: TRBJ1-6; CDR3 DNA: TGTGCCAGCAGCTCCATGAGGACAGGGGGACCGTATAATTCACCCCTCCACTTT; CDR3 protein: CASSSMRTGGPYNSPLHF
clone size: -; D gene: TRBD1; V gene: TRBV5-1; J gene: TRBJ2-5; CDR3 DNA: TGCGCCAGCAGCTTGGGACAGGGGCAAGAGACCCAGTACTTC; CDR3 protein: CASSLGQGQETQYF
clone size: -; D gene: TRBD1; V gene: TRBV12-5; J gene: TRBJ2-3; CDR3 DNA: TGTGCTAGTGGTTTGGTACCGGGACAGGCGTTGGATACGCAGTATTTT; CDR3 protein: CASGLVPGQALDTQYF
clone size: -; D gene: -; V gene: TRBV21-1; J gene: TRBJ1-2; CDR3 DNA: TGTGCCAGCAGCTCTACCATTAGGGGGACAGGGTATGGCTACACCTTC; CDR3 protein: CASSSTIRGTGYGYTF
clone size: -; D gene: -; V gene: TRBV2; J gene: TRBJ2-1; CDR3 DNA: TGTGCCAGCAGTCCGTTGGTAAACAATGAGCAGTTCTTC; CDR3 protein: CASSPLVNNEQFF
clone size: -; D gene: TRBD1; V gene: TRBV7-2; J gene: TRBJ2-7; CDR3 DNA: TGTGCCAGCAGCCCGTGGACAGGGAGTTACGAGCAGTACTTC; CDR3 protein: CASSPWTGSYEQYF
clone size: -; D gene: -; V gene: TRBV9; J gene: TRBJ2-1; CDR3 DNA: TGTGCCAGCAGCGTAGGGGGAAGTTACAATGAGCAGTTCTTC; CDR3 protein: CASSVGGSYNEQFF
clone size: -; D gene: TRBD2; V gene: TRBV3-1/TRBV3-2; J gene: TRBJ2-3; CDR3 DNA: TGTGCCAGCAGGCCGACTAGCGGGGGTTATAGCACAGATACGCAGTATTTT; CDR3 protein: CASRPTSGGYSTDTQYF
clone size: -; D gene: -; V gene: TRBV6-6; J gene: TRBJ2-7; CDR3 DNA: TGTGCCAGCAGCCAGGCCGGGGCAGGATACGAGCAGTACTTC; CDR3 protein: CASSQAGAGYEQYF
clone size: -; D gene: TRBD1; V gene: TRBV5-1; J gene: TRBJ2-1; CDR3 DNA: TGCGCCAGCAGCCCCCGGGACAGTTACAATGAGCAGTTCTTC; CDR3 protein: CASSPRDSYNEQFF
clone size: -; D gene: -; V gene: TRBV4-3; J gene: TRBJ1-2; CDR3 DNA: TGCGCCAGCAGCCAGGGGCCCGGATATGGCTACACCTTC; CDR3 protein: CASSQGPGYGYTF
clone size: -; D gene: -; V gene: TRBV7-2; J gene: TRBJ2-2; CDR3 DNA: TGTGCCAGCAGCCCTGTAGGTATTGGGAGGAACACCGGGGAGCTGTTTTTT; CDR3 protein: CASSPVGIGRNTGELFF
clone size: few; D gene: -; V gene: TRBV6-2/TRBV6-3; J gene: TRBJ2-7; CDR3 DNA: TGTGCCAGCAGTTACGGGACGCCGCCCTACGAGCAGTACTTC; CDR3 protein: CASSYGTPPYEQYF
clone size: -; D gene: -; V gene: TRBV12-3/TRBV12-4; J gene: TRBJ2-4; CDR3 DNA: TGTGCCAGCAGCGACATAGCCAAAAACATTCAGTACTTC; CDR3 protein: CASSDIAKNIQYF
clone size: -; D gene: -; V gene: TRBV3-1/TRBV3-2; J gene: TRBJ1-1; CDR3 DNA: TGTGCCAGCAGCCCTACCCGCAGTGGGGGAGCTTTCTTT; CDR3 protein: CASSPTRSGGAFF
clone size: -; D gene: -; V gene: TRBV6-5; J gene: TRBJ2-7; CDR3 DNA: TGTGCCAGCAGTTACAATCAAGGTCCCTACGAGCAGTACTTC; CDR3 protein: CASSYNQGPYEQYF
clone size: -; D gene: TRBD1; V gene: TRBV2; J gene: TRBJ2-7; CDR3 DNA: TGTGCCAGCAGTGAAAGGGGACAGAACCCTTACGAGCAGTACTTC; CDR3 protein: CASSERGQNPYEQYF
clone size: few; D gene: -; V gene: TRBV6-6; J gene: TRBJ1-5; CDR3 DNA: TGTGCCAGCAGTTACTCCACAGGGAATAGCAATCAGCCCCAGCATTTT; CDR3 protein: CASSYSTGNSNQPQHF
clone size: -; D gene: -; V gene: TRBV19; J gene: TRBJ1-5; CDR3 DNA: TGTGCCAGCAGCCGGGGGACTCAGCCCCAGCATTTT; CDR3 protein: CASSRGTQPQHF
clone size: -; D gene: TRBD1; V gene: TRBV18; J gene: TRBJ2-7; CDR3 DNA: TGTGCCAGCTCCCCAAATATACGGACAGGAGGAGCCCTCTACGAGCAGTACTTC; CDR3 protein: CASSPNIRTGGALYEQYF
clone size: -; D gene: -; V gene: TRBV6-5; J gene: TRBJ1-4; CDR3 DNA: TGTGCCAGCAGAGATCGTAATGAAAAACTGTTTTTT; CDR3 protein: CASRDRNEKLFF
clone size: -; D gene: TRBD1; V gene: TRBV20-1; J gene: TRBJ2-7; CDR3 DNA: TGCAGTGCTAGTGGTGCCGGGACAGGTCCGAGCTACGAGCAGTACTTC; CDR3 protein: CSASGAGTGPSYEQYF
clone size: -; D gene: TRBD1; V gene: TRBV7-9; J gene: TRBJ1-1; CDR3 DNA: TGTGCCAGCAGCTTAGGGCTGGGACAGGAAAACACTGAAGCTTTCTTT; CDR3 protein: CASSLGLGQENTEAFF
clone size: -; D gene: TRBD1; V gene: TRBV5-1; J gene: TRBJ2-1; CDR3 DNA: TGCGCCAGCAGCTTGAGAGTAAGGGACAGGGGTTCCTACAATGAGCAGTTCTTC; CDR3 protein: CASSLRVRDRGSYNEQFF
clone size: -; D gene: -; V gene: TRBV19; J gene: TRBJ1-1; CDR3 DNA: TGTGCCAGTAGTATTGGGACCGGCCCGGCTTTCTTT; CDR3 protein: CASSIGTGPAFF
clone size: -; D gene: -; V gene: TRBV5-1; J gene: TRBJ2-5; CDR3 DNA: TGCGCCAGCAGTGTCGCCTGGGGCTTGATGGAGACCCAGTACTTC; CDR3 protein: CASSVAWGLMETQYF
clone size: few; D gene: -; V gene: TRBV9; J gene: TRBJ1-1; CDR3 DNA: TGTGCCAGCAGCTCCGGGACGGGTGAAGCTTTCTTT; CDR3 protein: CASSSGTGEAFF
clone size: -; D gene: -; V gene: TRBV19; J gene: TRBJ2-2; CDR3 DNA: TGTGCCAGTAGTATGAGTCGCAACACCGGGGAGCTGTTTTTT; CDR3 protein: CASSMSRNTGELFF
clone size: few; D gene: -; V gene: TRBV9; J gene: TRBJ2-7; CDR3 DNA: TGTGCCAGCAGCGTAGCTGGGGACTCCGTCTACGAGCAGTACTTC; CDR3 protein: CASSVAGDSVYEQYF
clone size: -; D gene: TRBD1; V gene: TRBV2; J gene: TRBJ2-1; CDR3 DNA: TGTGCCAGCAGTGAATCTAGGACAGGGGGCCCTGAGCAGTTCTTC; CDR3 protein: CASSESRTGGPEQFF
clone size: few; D gene: TRBD1; V gene: TRBV2; J gene: TRBJ2-1; CDR3 DNA: TGTGCCAGCAGGAGGACAGGGGGGAACAATGAGCAGTTCTTC; CDR3 protein: CASRRTGGNNEQFF
clone size: -; D gene: -; V gene: TRBV7-2; J gene: TRBJ2-5; CDR3 DNA: TGTGCCAGCAGCACAGGACAGCGACAAGAGACCCAGTACTTC; CDR3 protein: CASSTGQRQETQYF
clone size: -; D gene: -; V gene: TRBV12-5; J gene: TRBJ2-5; CDR3 DNA: TGTGCTAGTGGTCCGGGAGAAGAGGGAGAGACCCAGTACTTC; CDR3 protein: CASGPGEEGETQYF
clone size: once; D gene: TRBD2; V gene: TRBV2; J gene: TRBJ2-5; CDR3 DNA: TGTGCCAGCAGGGCAAGCGGGGGCGGGGAGACCCAGTACTTC; CDR3 protein: CASRASGGGETQYF
clone size: -; D gene: TRBD2; V gene: TRBV5-1; J gene: TRBJ2-2; CDR3 DNA: TGCGCCAGCAGTCACTCGGGACTAGAGTTCCCCGGGGAGCTGTTTTTT; CDR3 protein: CASSHSGLEFPGELFF
clone size: -; D gene: -; V gene: TRBV12-5; J gene: TRBJ2-5; CDR3 DNA: TGTGCTAGTGGGGTAGGTAGGGAAGAGACCCAGTACTTC; CDR3 protein: CASGVGREETQYF
clone size: -; D gene: -; V gene: TRBV9; J gene: TRBJ2-6; CDR3 DNA: TGTGCCAGCAGCGGTAGCGAAGGATGGAGCTCTGGGGCCAACGTCCTGACTTTC; CDR3 protein: CASSGSEGWSSGANVLTF
clone size: -; D gene: -; V gene: TRBV29-1; J gene: TRBJ2-1; CDR3 DNA: TGCAGCGTTGAAGAGACAGCGTACAATGAGCAGTTCTTC; CDR3 protein: CSVEETAYNEQFF
clone size: -; D gene: -; V gene: TRBV20-1; J gene: TRBJ2-1; CDR3 DNA: TGCAGTGCTATACTTACCAATGAGCAGTTCTTC; CDR3 protein: CSAILTNEQFF
clone size: -; D gene: TRBD2; V gene: TRBV7-9; J gene: TRBJ2-3; CDR3 DNA: TGTGCCAGCAGCCCACGGACTAGCGGGAGCGGAGATACGCAGTATTTT; CDR3 protein: CASSPRTSGSGDTQYF
clone size: -; D gene: -; V gene: TRBV6-1; J gene: TRBJ1-4; CDR3 DNA: TGTGCCAGCAGTGAAGGGGGGCCTGGAGAAAAACTGTTTTTT; CDR3 protein: CASSEGGPGEKLFF
clone size: -; D gene: -; V gene: TRBV5-1; J gene: TRBJ2-1; CDR3 DNA: TGCGCCAGCAGCTACGACGGGGATGAGCAGTTCTTC; CDR3 protein: CASSYDGDEQFF
clone size: -; D gene: -; V gene: TRBV27; J gene: TRBJ1-1; CDR3 DNA: TGTGCCAGCAGTCCCCGAGGTAGGACTGAAGCTTTCTTT; CDR3 protein: CASSPRGRTEAFF
clone size: few; D gene: -; V gene: TRBV29-1; J gene: TRBJ2-3; CDR3 DNA: TGCAGCGTTGACCCGTATAGCACAGATACGCAGTATTTT; CDR3 protein: CSVDPYSTDTQYF
clone size: -; D gene: -; V gene: TRBV5-1; J gene: TRBJ2-1; CDR3 DNA: TGCGCCAGCAACCGACAAGGGAATTACAATGAGCAGTTCTTC; CDR3 protein: CASNRQGNYNEQFF
clone size: -; D gene: TRBD1; V gene: TRBV3-1/TRBV3-2; J gene: TRBJ2-7; CDR3 DNA: TGTGCCAGCAGCGAGTTAAGGGGGCGCAGGTACGAGCAGTACTTC; CDR3 protein: CASSELRGRRYEQYF
clone size: -; D gene: -; V gene: TRBV3-1/TRBV3-2; J gene: TRBJ2-1; CDR3 DNA: TGTGCCAGCAGCCCTACCTTCAATGAGCAGTTCTTC; CDR3 protein: CASSPTFNEQFF
clone size: -; D gene: TRBD2; V gene: TRBV7-2; J gene: TRBJ2-3; CDR3 DNA: TGTGCCAGCAGCTTAGTGGCTAGCGGGAATCGGAGGGGTACGCAGTATTTT; CDR3 protein: CASSLVASGNRRGTQYF
clone size: -; D gene: TRBD1; V gene: TRBV27; J gene: TRBJ2-7; CDR3 DNA: TGTGCCAGCAGTTTCGGGGACAGGGTAAACGAGCAGTACTTC; CDR3 protein: CASSFGDRVNEQYF
clone size: -; D gene: -; V gene: TRBV29-1; J gene: TRBJ2-6; CDR3 DNA: TGCAGCGTTGATAACTCTGGGGCCAACGTCCTGACTTTC; CDR3 protein: CSVDNSGANVLTF
clone size: few; D gene: -; V gene: TRBV5-1; J gene: TRBJ1-4; CDR3 DNA: TGCGCCAGCAGCTTGGGCGGACAATCGACTAATGAAAAACTGTTTTTT; CDR3 protein: CASSLGGQSTNEKLFF
clone size: -; D gene: TRBD1; V gene: TRBV7-2; J gene: TRBJ1-1; CDR3 DNA: TGTGCCAGCAGCAGACAGGGTATGAACACTGAAGCTTTCTTT; CDR3 protein: CASSRQGMNTEAFF
clone size: -; D gene: -; V gene: TRBV19; J gene: TRBJ1-6; CDR3 DNA: TGTGCCAGTAGTGATCCGGGCCTCAGGACACCCCTCCACTTT; CDR3 protein: CASSDPGLRTPLHF
clone size: -; D gene: -; V gene: TRBV7-2; J gene: TRBJ2-7; CDR3 DNA: TGTGCCAGCAGCTTAGGGGGGCTCTCCTACGAGCAGTACTTC; CDR3 protein: CASSLGGLSYEQYF
clone size: -; D gene: -; V gene: TRBV16; J gene: TRBJ1-4; CDR3 DNA: TGTGCCAGCAGCCCCTCCACCCGGGGATCTAATGAAAAACTGTTTTTT; CDR3 protein: CASSPSTRGSNEKLFF
clone size: -; D gene: TRBD1; V gene: TRBV18; J gene: TRBJ1-5; CDR3 DNA: TGTGCCAGCTCAGACAGGGGGCTAAGGTCTCAGCCCCAGCATTTT; CDR3 protein: CASSDRGLRSQPQHF
clone size: -; D gene: TRBD1; V gene: TRBV30; J gene: TRBJ1-3; CDR3 DNA: TGTGCCTGGAGACCCAGGGGGGGATACTCTGGAAACACCATATATTTT; CDR3 protein: CAWRPRGGYSGNTIYF